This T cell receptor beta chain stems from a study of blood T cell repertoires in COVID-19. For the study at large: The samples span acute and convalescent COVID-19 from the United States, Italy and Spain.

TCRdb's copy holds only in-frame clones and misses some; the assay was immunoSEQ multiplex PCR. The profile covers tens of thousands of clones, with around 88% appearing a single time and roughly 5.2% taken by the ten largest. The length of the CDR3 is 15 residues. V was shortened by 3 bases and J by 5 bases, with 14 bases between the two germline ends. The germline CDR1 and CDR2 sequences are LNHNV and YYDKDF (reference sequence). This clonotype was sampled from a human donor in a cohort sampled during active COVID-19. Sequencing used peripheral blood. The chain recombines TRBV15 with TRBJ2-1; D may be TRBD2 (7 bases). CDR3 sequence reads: CATSSLGGADNEQFF. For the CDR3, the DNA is TGTGCCACCAGCAGCCTTGGGGGGGCTGACAATGAGCAGTTCTTC.